The next 13 T cell receptor beta chains were all read from a single sample in a study of cytomegalovirus exposure and HLA in healthy donors. Use of 60 Vbeta and 13 Jbeta primers characterized the PCR. Repertoires were generated with immunoSEQ multiplex PCR, while TCRdb's copy carries only in-frame clones and drops some. The sample shows under 130,000 clones, just under 80% of them seen only once. Sequences were obtained from PBMCs. The receptors were sampled from a male donor in good health and CMV-seronegative.

V is TRBV5-4 and J is TRBJ1-1, with TRBD1 identical over 10 bases. Germline CDR1 SGHNT, CDR2 YYREEE (reference sequence). V gave up 4 bases and J gave up 4 bases; unmatched junction bases: 7. The CDR3 runs 15 residues. This chain's CDR3 is CASSTRQGAGTEAFF. CDR3 DNA sequence: TGTGCCAGCAGCACTAGACAGGGGGCGGGCACTGAAGCTTTCTTT.

The chain has TRBV18 and TRBJ1-1; no clear D gene. The CDR3 sequence is 16 residues long. Trimming shortened V by 3 bases and J by 6 bases, and 20 bases separated the two germline ends. The V gene's germline CDR1 is KGHSH and CDR2 LQKENI. The CDR3 loop reads CASSPRMSGGIPEAFF. CDR3 sequence (DNA): TGTGCCAGCTCACCGAGGATGTCAGGAGGGATCCCTGAAGCTTTCTTT.

This chain joins TRBV7-9 and TRBJ2-1; tentatively, D is TRBD2 (5 bases). Germline values: CDR1 SEHNR, CDR2 FQNEAQ (reference sequence). Trimming removed 4 bases at V and 5 bases at J, with 9 bases between. The CDR3 covers 13 residues. The CDR3 reads CASSSASNNEQFF. CDR3 nucleotides: TGTGCCAGCAGCTCCGCTAGCAACAATGAGCAGTTCTTC.

The chain joins TRBV7-8 to TRBJ2-5; perhaps TRBD1 as D (5 bases). The end of the DNA fits TRBJ2-7 better, so the J call may be wrong. Looked up from germline, CDR1 is SGHVS and CDR2 is FQNEAQ. CDR3 length: 13 amino acids. The CDR3 DNA follows: TGTGCCAGCAGCTTAGCAGGGGACTACGAGCAGTACTTC. Translating it yields CASSLAGDYEQYF.

The rearrangement uses TRBV27 and TRBJ2-2, with TRBD1 matching over 10 bases. The germline V gene encodes CDR1 MNHEY and CDR2 SMNVEV (reference sequence). The CDR3 runs to 17 residues. The trim removed 5 bases at V and 0 bases at J, leaving 6 bases unmatched. In DNA form, the CDR3 reads TGTGCCAGCAGTGCGGGACAGGGGATGGCGAACACCGGGGAGCTGTTTTTT. It encodes CASSAGQGMANTGELFF.

The V and J genes are TRBV10-1 and TRBJ2-1; 9 nucleotides match TRBD1. Germline lookup yields CDR1 WNHNN and CDR2 SYGVQD (reference sequence). This CDR3 comprises 15 residues. V shed 5 bases, J shed 4 bases, and the junction held 6 bases outside the gene matches. CDR3 nucleotide sequence: TGCGCCAGCAGTCCGGGACAGGGTGAATACAATGAGCAGTTCTTC. It specifies CASSPGQGEYNEQFF.

The rearrangement uses TRBV5-1 and TRBJ2-5; 9 bases are a match to TRBD1. The tail of the sequence fits TRBJ2-7 better, so the J call may be wrong. Per the germline V gene, CDR1 is SGHRS and CDR2 is YFSETQ. This CDR3 has 17 amino acids. CDR3 nucleotides: TGCGCCAGCAGCTTGGAGCTGGCAGGGACAGGGTCCAACGAGCAGTACTTC. It is translated as CASSLELAGTGSNEQYF.

The rearrangement links TRBV7-2 to TRBJ1-1; 9 nucleotides match TRBD1. V gave up 4 bases and J gave up 7 bases; unmatched junction bases: 10. This CDR3 region has 15 residues. Germline values: CDR1 SGHTA, CDR2 FQGNSA. The CDR3 here is CASSSQGAYDNEAFF. The CDR3, as DNA: TGTGCCAGCAGCTCACAGGGGGCCTACGACAATGAAGCTTTCTTT.

The chain uses TRBV5-1 and TRBJ2-3, with D possibly matching TRBD1 (6 bases). The V and J ends lost 4 bases and 0 bases respectively, with 15 bases between them. This CDR3 comprises 16 residues. Per the germline V gene, CDR1 is SGHRS and CDR2 is YFSETQ. The CDR3, as DNA: TGCGCCAGCAGCCGGCAGGGGTCCCCCAGCACAGATACGCAGTATTTT. This translates into CASSRQGSPSTDTQYF.

In nucleotides, the CDR3 is TGTGCCAGCTCGCCCAGACTGGGGAGCGACAATGAGCAGTTCTTC. Translation: CASSPRLGSDNEQFF. The chain carries TRBV18 and TRBJ2-1; D may be TRBD2 (5 bases). V was clipped by 6 bases and J by 5 bases, with 17 bases between them. There are 15 residues in the CDR3. CDR1 is KGHSH and CDR2 is LQKENI in the germline V gene.

The rearrangement links TRBV11-2 to TRBJ1-1, with 7 bases identical to TRBD1. Germline-derived CDR1 and CDR2 are SGHAT and FQNNGV. The CDR3 covers 15 residues. The junction had 4 bases not matched to a gene; V was cut back by 2 bases and J by 1 base. CDR3 sequence reads: CASSLHGQANTEAFF. The DNA of the CDR3 is TGTGCCAGCAGCTTACACGGACAGGCGAACACTGAAGCTTTCTTT.

The V gene is TRBV27, the J gene TRBJ1-5; D may be TRBD1 (6 bases). The V gene's germline CDR1 is MNHEY and CDR2 SMNVEV (reference sequence). Trimming removed 6 bases at V and 6 bases at J, with 15 bases between. CDR3 length: 14 amino acids. The DNA of the CDR3 is TGTGCCAGCAGCCATTACAGGGATGGTCAGCCCCAGCATTTT. The encoded protein is CASSHYRDGQPQHF.

The chain joins TRBV6-4 to TRBJ1-6; 7 bases fit TRBD1. This CDR3 is built from 15 residues. Germline V gene lookup returns CDR1 MRHNA and CDR2 SNTAGT. J gave up 6 bases and V 3 bases, and 5 bases lay outside the gene matches. The DNA of the CDR3 is TGTGCCAGCAGTGAAACTCGACAGGGTAATTCACCCCTCCACTTT. This encodes CASSETRQGNSPLHF.